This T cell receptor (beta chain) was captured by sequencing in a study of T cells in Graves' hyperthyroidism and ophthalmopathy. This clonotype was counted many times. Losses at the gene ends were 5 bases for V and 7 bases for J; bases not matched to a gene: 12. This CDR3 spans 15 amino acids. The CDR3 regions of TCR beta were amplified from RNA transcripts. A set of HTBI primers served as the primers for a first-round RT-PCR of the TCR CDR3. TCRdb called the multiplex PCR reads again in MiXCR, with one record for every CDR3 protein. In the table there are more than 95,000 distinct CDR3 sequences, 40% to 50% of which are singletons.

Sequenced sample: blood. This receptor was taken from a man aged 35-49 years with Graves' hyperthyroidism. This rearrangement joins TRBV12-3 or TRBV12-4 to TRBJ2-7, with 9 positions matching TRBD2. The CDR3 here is CASSLQAGGPGEQYF. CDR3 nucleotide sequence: TGTGCCAGCAGTCTTCAAGCGGGAGGCCCGGGGGAGCAGTACTTC.